Below, one TCR beta chain is given with its context. The data were produced by immunoSEQ multiplex PCR, yet TCRdb's version contains in-frame clones alone and is incomplete. The table lists 15,000 to 25,000 clones, approximately 86% of them singletons, with approximately 1.2% in the top ten. This sample is drawn from a study of preoperative IRX-2 immunotherapy in early breast cancer. The treatment is: preoperative locoregional IRX-2 cytokine immunotherapy. This CDR3 contains 12 residues. V lost 1 base and J 6 bases, leaving 7 bases between the germline ends. Germline CDR1 reads KGHSH; CDR2 reads LQKENI.

This chain links TRBV18 with TRBJ2-7, with D uncertain. The source of this sequence is a human donor with breast cancer. This specimen consisted of lymph node tissue, obtained after IRX-2 immunotherapy. CDR3 in amino acids: CASSPLGSEQYF. The CDR3 region has the DNA TGTGCCAGCTCACCACTAGGTAGCGAGCAGTACTTC.